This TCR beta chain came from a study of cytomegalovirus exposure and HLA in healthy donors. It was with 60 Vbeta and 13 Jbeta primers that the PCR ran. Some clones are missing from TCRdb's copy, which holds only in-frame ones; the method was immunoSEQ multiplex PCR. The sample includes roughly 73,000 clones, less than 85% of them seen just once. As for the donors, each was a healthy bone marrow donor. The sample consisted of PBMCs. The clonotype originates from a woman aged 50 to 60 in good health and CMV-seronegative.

The CDR3 here is CASRRRTDNYEQYF. The CDR3 DNA sequence: TGTGCCAGCAGGAGGAGGACAGACAACTACGAGCAGTACTTC. The chain joins TRBV28 to TRBJ2-5; D perhaps matches TRBD1 (6 bases). The J call may be wrong; the DNA end is better matched by TRBJ2-7. This CDR3 region has 14 residues. CDR1 is MDHEN, CDR2 SYDVKM, per germline.